At least ten counts were recorded for the clone carrying this T cell receptor (beta chain). The antigen remains unidentified. This sample is drawn from a study of T cells after yellow fever vaccination. Study findings and constraints: At 95% to 98% for CD4 and approximately 88% for CD8, most primary-vaccination clones showed up again after the booster.

Using its own MiXCR run on the 5' RACE reads, TCRdb lists one record per CDR3 protein. The sample includes some 110,000 distinct CDR3 sequences, around 7.2% seen only once; the top ten take 2.7%. Sequencing was performed on CD4+ T cells sorted from PBMCs, taken more than 35 days after the first yellow fever vaccination. This TCR was recovered from a man aged 18 to 29 who received the YFV17D yellow fever vaccine.

CDR3 in amino acids: CASSKGGTESNYGYTF. The CDR3 DNA follows: TGTGCCAGCAGCAAAGGCGGGACAGAGTCTAACTATGGCTACACCTTC. The gene calls are TRBV6-2 or TRBV6-3 and TRBJ1-2; 7 positions agree with TRBD1. There are 16 residues in the CDR3. With V trimmed by 6 bases and J by 0 bases, 10 bases remained unmatched. The germline gives CDR1 MNHEY, CDR2 SVGEGT.